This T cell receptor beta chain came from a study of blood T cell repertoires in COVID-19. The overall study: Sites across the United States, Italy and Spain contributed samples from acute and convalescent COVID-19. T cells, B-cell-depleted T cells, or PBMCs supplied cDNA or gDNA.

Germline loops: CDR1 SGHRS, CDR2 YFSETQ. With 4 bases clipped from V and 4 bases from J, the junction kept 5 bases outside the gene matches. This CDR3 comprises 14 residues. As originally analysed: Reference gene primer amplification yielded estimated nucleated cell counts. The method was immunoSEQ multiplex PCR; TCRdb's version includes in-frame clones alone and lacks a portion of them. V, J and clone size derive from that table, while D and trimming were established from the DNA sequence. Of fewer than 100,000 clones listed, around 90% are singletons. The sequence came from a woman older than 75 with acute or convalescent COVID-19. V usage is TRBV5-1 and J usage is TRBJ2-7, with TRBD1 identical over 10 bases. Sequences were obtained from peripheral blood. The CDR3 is CASSSGTGDYEQYF. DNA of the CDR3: TGCGCCAGCAGCAGCGGGACAGGGGATTACGAGCAGTACTTC.